A single sample is the source of the 22 T cell receptor beta chains below, sequenced in a study of beta chain features in type 1 diabetes. Notes on the study in general: Patients with Type 1 diabetes showed moderately but significantly shorter TCRB CDR3s in all four CD4+ subsets.

cDNA synthesis used the whole RNA isolate, giving expressed TCRB sequences. The repertoire was sequenced with immunoSEQ multiplex PCR; TCRdb's copy has only in-frame clones and lacks some. The sample consists of 600,000 to 700,000 clones, under 15% of them appearing once. What these receptors recognize is not known. Sequenced: naive CD4+ T cells from blood. These receptors came from a man in his late teens or twenties with type 1 diabetes.

This clone showed up just a few times. The chain uses TRBV4-2 and TRBJ2-7; no reliable D call. The CDR3 is 14 residues long. V was shortened by 0 bases and J by 2 bases, with 8 bases between the two germline ends. The germline V gene encodes CDR1 LGHNA and CDR2 YNFKEQ. The CDR3 region is CASSQEEGTYEQYF. In nucleotides, the CDR3 is TGTGCCAGCAGCCAAGAGGAAGGGACCTACGAGCAGTACTTC.

V usage is TRBV7-2 and J usage is TRBJ1-3; tentative D call: TRBD1 (6 bases). Deletions cut 5 bases from V and 2 bases from J, with 10 bases between. CDR3 length: 14 residues. Germline lookup yields CDR1 SGHTA and CDR2 FQGNSA. Here the CDR3 DNA reads TGTGCCAGCAGCCCGACAGGAACTGGAAACACCATATATTTT. Protein product: CASSPTGTGNTIYF.

Comments on this clone: This specimen includes other DNA sequences encoding the same CDR3. The chain combines TRBV30 with TRBJ1-2; D call uncertain. CDR3 length: 12 amino acids. Germline V CDR1 and CDR2: GTSNPN, SVGIG (reference sequence). V lost 0 bases and J 4 bases, leaving 6 bases between the germline ends. CDR3 sequence: CAWSVTGYGYTF. CDR3 DNA sequence: TGTGCCTGGAGTGTGACTGGCTATGGCTACACCTTC.

V and J are TRBV5-1 and TRBJ2-1; TRBD1 is a possible D gene (5 bases). The CDR3 has 16 residues. Germline V gene data show CDR1 as SGHRS and CDR2 as YFSETQ. V lost 2 bases, J lost 0 bases, and 12 bases lay in between. The CDR3 protein is CASSFGVGASYNEQFF. The DNA for the CDR3 is TGCGCCAGCAGCTTTGGCGTTGGGGCCTCCTACAATGAGCAGTTCTTC.

This chain joins TRBV11-3 and TRBJ1-6, with a possible D match to TRBD1 (5 bases). Germline CDR1 reads SGHNT; CDR2 reads YENEEA. This CDR3 comprises 13 residues. The V gene lost 5 bases and the J gene lost 9 bases, with 11 bases spanning the gap. The CDR3: CASSQGGSSPLHF. DNA for the CDR3: TGTGCCAGCAGCCAGGGAGGGTCTTCACCCCTCCACTTT.

CDR3 sequence reads: CASSFNGAGNTGELFF. The CDR3 DNA reads TGTGCCAGCAGCTTCAATGGGGCGGGGAACACCGGGGAGCTGTTTTTT. The rearrangement joins TRBV7-3 to TRBJ2-2, with D perhaps assigned TRBD1 or TRBD2 (5 bases each). The CDR3 covers 16 residues. Germline assignment: CDR1 SGHTA and CDR2 FQGTGA. Trimming took 3 bases from V and 1 from J, leaving 12 bases between them.

Only a few counts were recorded for this clone. The CDR3 DNA sequence: TGTGCCAGCAGTGAAATGCGCCTAAAGGAGACCCAGTACTTC. It translates to CASSEMRLKETQYF. The gene calls are TRBV6-1 and TRBJ2-5; D gene uncertain. Germline V CDR1 and CDR2: MNHNS, SASEGT. CDR3 size: 14 residues. V was cut by 2 bases and J by 5 bases, with 12 bases left in between.

This clone was counted between two and nine times. The chain carries TRBV13 and TRBJ2-7; D is undetermined. This CDR3 is built from 14 residues. Trimming left V 5 bases short and J 5 bases short, with 16 bases between. Germline CDR1 and CDR2: PRHDT and FYEKMQ (reference sequence). CDR3 in amino acids: CASSRAGPGHEQYF. The CDR3 bases are TGTGCCAGCAGCCGGGCCGGTCCAGGTCACGAGCAGTACTTC.

This clone was detected a few times. The V call is TRBV20-1, the J call TRBJ2-1; D may be TRBD1 (6 bases). CDR1 DFQATT and CDR2 SNEGSKA come from the germline V gene (reference sequence). The CDR3 is 10 residues long. The V and J ends lost 4 bases and 10 bases respectively, with 8 bases between them. The CDR3 nucleotides read TGCAGTGCTATCGACAGGGAGCAGTTCTTC. Its protein is CSAIDREQFF.

The chain uses TRBV4-1 and TRBJ2-7; D may be TRBD1 or TRBD2 (5 bases each). V lost 4 bases, J lost 1 base, and 11 bases lay in between. CDR1 MGHRA and CDR2 YSYEKL come from the germline V gene. The CDR3 has 14 amino acids. The CDR3, as DNA: TGCGCCAGCAGCCCCCTGGGGGTTTCCTACGAGCAGTACTTC. This encodes CASSPLGVSYEQYF.

The rearrangement links TRBV9 to TRBJ2-2, with D tentatively TRBD1 (5 bases). The CDR3 sequence is 14 residues long. Germline V CDR1 and CDR2: SGDLS, YYNGEE. The V end lost 0 bases, the J end lost 6 bases, and 9 bases lay between the germline ends. Written as DNA, the CDR3 is TGTGCCAGCAGCGTAGGACAGCTTCCCGGGGAGCTGTTTTTT. Protein: CASSVGQLPGELFF.

As DNA, the CDR3 is TGTGCCAGCAGCTTGGTTCCGGGACGGTTCACAGATACGCAGTATTTT. Translated, it gives CASSLVPGRFTDTQYF. The V gene is TRBV5-6, the J gene TRBJ2-3; D is perhaps TRBD1 or TRBD2 (5 bases each). CDR1 and CDR2 (germline): SGHDT, YYEEEE. Trimming pared 0 bases from V and 2 bases from J, leaving 13 bases between. This CDR3 comprises 16 residues.

This clone has more than one count but fewer than ten. V is TRBV30 and J is TRBJ2-7; 8 positions agree with TRBD1. The CDR3 totals 16 residues. V was pared by 2 bases and J by 3 bases, with 12 bases of the junction left unmatched. CDR1 GTSNPN and CDR2 SVGIG come from the germline V gene (reference sequence). The CDR3 DNA is TGTGCCTGGAGTCCGTCTCGGACAGGGTTTGTCTACGAGCAGTACTTC. It translates to CAWSPSRTGFVYEQYF. The full variable domain, its missing parts supplied by reference TRBV30 and TRBJ2-7, is SQTIHQWPATLVQPVGSPLSLECTVEGTSNPNLYWYRQAAGRGLQLLFYSVGIGQISSEVPQNLSASRPQDRQFILSSKKLLLSDSGFYLCAWSPSRTGFVYEQYFGPGTRLTVT.

This clone was observed a few times. This rearrangement joins TRBV4-1 to TRBJ2-6; the D gene is possibly TRBD2 (6 bases). The V and J ends lost 0 bases and 0 bases respectively, with 18 bases between them. Germline V lookup: CDR1 MGHRA, CDR2 YSYEKL. This CDR3 has 20 residues. The CDR3 here is CASSQDRGGGASSGANVLTF. In DNA, the CDR3 is TGCGCCAGCAGCCAAGATCGGGGAGGTGGGGCTAGCTCTGGGGCCAACGTCCTGACTTTC.

This clone was seen more than once but under ten times. This chain connects TRBV15 to TRBJ1-4; 7 nucleotides match TRBD1. The CDR3 contains 16 residues. V trimming: 4 bases; J trimming: 5 bases; junction bases outside the gene matches: 10. Germline loops: CDR1 LNHNV, CDR2 YYDKDF (reference sequence). CDR3 bases: TGTGCCACCAGCAACTTCCAACAGGGGCGGAATGAAAAACTGTTTTTT. This encodes CATSNFQQGRNEKLFF.

This clone was detected only a few times. The chain combines TRBV30 with TRBJ1-2, with D perhaps matching TRBD1 (6 bases). CDR1 is GTSNPN, CDR2 SVGIG, per germline (reference sequence). CDR3 length equals 14 residues. Trimming took off 0 bases at V and 4 bases at J, with 12 bases between the two ends. This CDR3 is CAWSVQGMSYGYTF. In nucleotides, the CDR3 is TGTGCCTGGAGTGTACAGGGAATGAGCTATGGCTACACCTTC.

As DNA, the CDR3 is TGTGCCAGTAGTTCGCTAGCGGGGAATGAGCAGTTCTTC. Amino acids: CASSSLAGNEQFF. This chain uses TRBV19 with TRBJ2-1; 9 nucleotides agree with TRBD2. Germline V gives CDR1 LNHDA, CDR2 SQIVND (reference sequence). CDR3 length: 13 amino acids. Trimming removed 5 bases from V and 7 bases from J; junction bases left unmatched: 3.

There are a few counts of this clone. This chain uses TRBV4-1 with TRBJ1-4, with 7 bases matching TRBD1. There are 15 residues in the CDR3. Germline-derived CDR1 and CDR2 are MGHRA and YSYEKL. Trimming took 3 bases from V and 4 from J; bases not matched to a gene: 5. CDR3 bases: TGCGCCAGCAGCCAGACCGGGACAGATAATGAAAAACTGTTTTTT. It specifies CASSQTGTDNEKLFF.

V is TRBV11-3 and J is TRBJ2-4, with D hard to call. V was clipped by 2 bases and J by 8 bases, with 13 bases between them. The CDR3 runs to 14 residues. Germline loops: CDR1 SGHNT, CDR2 YENEEA. In DNA, the CDR3 is TGTGCCAGCAGCTTACATCAGATTCAGGACATTCAGTACTTC. Protein sequence: CASSLHQIQDIQYF.

The J gene is TRBJ2-5, the V gene TRBV28, with D hard to call. Trimming left V 2 bases short and J 8 bases short, with 6 bases between. Germline lookup yields CDR1 MDHEN and CDR2 SYDVKM. The CDR3 is made up of 11 amino acids. The CDR3 sequence is CASSLVSTQYF. The CDR3 DNA reads as TGTGCCAGCAGTTTAGTTTCAACCCAGTACTTC.

In this sample, this clone turned up a few times. This chain connects TRBV15 to TRBJ2-7, with D possibly being TRBD2 (6 bases). Germline-derived CDR1 and CDR2 are LNHNV and YYDKDF (reference sequence). This CDR3 spans 17 amino acids. Trimming left V 0 bases short and J 0 bases short, with 15 bases between. The CDR3 DNA follows: TGTGCCACCAGCAGAGATCGAGTGGGAGGAATCTCCTACGAGCAGTACTTC. Protein sequence: CATSRDRVGGISYEQYF.

Of note for this clone: The same CDR3 also results from other DNA sequences found in this sample. The CDR3 reads CASSLFYEQYF. CDR3 sequence (DNA): TGTGCCAGCAGTTTATTTTACGAGCAGTACTTC. The chain links TRBV28 to TRBJ2-7; no firm D call. The V gene lost 1 base and the J gene lost 4 bases, with 2 bases spanning the gap. The CDR3 length is 11 residues. Per germline, CDR1 MDHEN and CDR2 SYDVKM.